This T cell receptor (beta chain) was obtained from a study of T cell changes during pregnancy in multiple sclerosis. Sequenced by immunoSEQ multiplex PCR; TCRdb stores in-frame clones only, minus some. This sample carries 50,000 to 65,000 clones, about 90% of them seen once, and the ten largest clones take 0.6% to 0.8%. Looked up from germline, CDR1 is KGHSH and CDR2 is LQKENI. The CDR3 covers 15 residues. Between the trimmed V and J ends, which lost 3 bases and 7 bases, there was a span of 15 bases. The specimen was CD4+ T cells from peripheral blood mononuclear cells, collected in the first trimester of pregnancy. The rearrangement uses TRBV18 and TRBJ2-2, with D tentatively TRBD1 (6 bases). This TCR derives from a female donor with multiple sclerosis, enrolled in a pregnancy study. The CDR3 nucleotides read TGTGCCAGCTCACCTCCTGAGGGGGTTATCGGGGAGCTGTTTTTT. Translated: CASSPPEGVIGELFF.